This T cell receptor beta chain was retrieved from a study of PD-L1 blockade in urothelial cancer. Study-level information: Enrolled patients had been treated previously with 0 to 3 chemotherapy regimens.

This CDR3 is 15 amino acids long. TCRdb's table, derived via immunoSEQ multiplex PCR, lists solely in-frame clones and lacks some. The data contain 80,000 to 100,000 clones, about 80% of them seen just once; the ten biggest clones take up over 7.5%. The J gene is TRBJ2-2, the V gene TRBV21-1; TRBD1 reflects the table's D call only, with no check against the DNA. TRBV21-1 is shown as a pseudogene. This material consisted of PBMCs, taken around atezolizumab (anti-PD-L1) treatment. This clonotype originated in a man aged 65-85 years with urothelial cancer. The DNA for the CDR3 is TGTGCCAGCACCCAGGGACAGCCTAACACCGGGGAGCTGTTTTTT. Its protein product is CASTQGQPNTGELFF.